This T cell receptor (beta chain) emerged from a study of T cell clones after liver transplantation. Study information: Post-transplant blood was tracked for graft-donor-reactive T cell clones identified in a pre-transplant mixed lymphocyte reaction. Graft-donor-reactive sequences were compared with third-party-reactive TCRbeta sequences from pre-transplant mixed lymphocyte reactions. Tolerance: complete withdrawal held at least one year, liver enzymes staying within twice normal.

Details on this clone: Its cognate antigen is unknown. A read error is likely, as this CDR3 ends without the conserved phenylalanine or tryptophan. The DNA is left out, because the CDR3 cannot be placed on it with certainty; the CDR3 is given as TCRdb lists it.

Sequencing of dividing CFSE-low cells from the MLR defined alloreactive TCRbeta sequences. Pre-transplant recipient cells responded to graft donor PBMCs, splenocytes, lymph-node cells, or third-party PBMCs. This table comes from immunoSEQ multiplex PCR, and its TCRdb copy is limited to in-frame clones, with some not included. The sample holds approximately 5,100 clones; 25% to 35% are singletons and the top ten take about 5%. From germline, CDR1 is MNHNY and CDR2 SVGAGI (reference sequence). The CDR3 adds up to 12 amino acids, both ends counted. J is TRBJ2-2 and V is TRBV6-6; the table assigns TRBD2, which was not confirmed against the DNA. The sample comprised CD4+ T cells from cultured PBMCs. The clonotype comes from a human patient who received a liver transplant. Some of the T cells might come from the graft donor. CDR3 region: CASSFEVGELLL.